Sequencing of this T cell receptor (beta chain) was carried out in a study of T cells in localized non-small cell lung cancer. Study-level points and caveats: There was higher T cell clonality in uninvolved adjacent lung than in tumor, and it was highest there.

The germline V and J ends were trimmed by 6 bases and 0 bases, with 5 bases remaining between them. CDR1 and CDR2 from the germline V gene are SQVTM and ANQGSEA. This CDR3 comprises 11 residues. Measured with immunoSEQ multiplex PCR; TCRdb has only the in-frame clones, and not every one. Of roughly 40,000 clones in the sample, 80% to 90% were seen once. This clone occurred once. Its antigen is undetermined. The material was peripheral blood, obtained before any cancer treatment. The chain carries TRBV29-1 and TRBJ1-1; D may be TRBD1 (5 bases). The receptor comes from a woman aged 35 to 70 with stage I lung adenocarcinoma. The CDR3 bases are TGCAGCGTGACAGTGAACACTGAAGCTTTCTTT. Encoded protein: CSVTVNTEAFF.